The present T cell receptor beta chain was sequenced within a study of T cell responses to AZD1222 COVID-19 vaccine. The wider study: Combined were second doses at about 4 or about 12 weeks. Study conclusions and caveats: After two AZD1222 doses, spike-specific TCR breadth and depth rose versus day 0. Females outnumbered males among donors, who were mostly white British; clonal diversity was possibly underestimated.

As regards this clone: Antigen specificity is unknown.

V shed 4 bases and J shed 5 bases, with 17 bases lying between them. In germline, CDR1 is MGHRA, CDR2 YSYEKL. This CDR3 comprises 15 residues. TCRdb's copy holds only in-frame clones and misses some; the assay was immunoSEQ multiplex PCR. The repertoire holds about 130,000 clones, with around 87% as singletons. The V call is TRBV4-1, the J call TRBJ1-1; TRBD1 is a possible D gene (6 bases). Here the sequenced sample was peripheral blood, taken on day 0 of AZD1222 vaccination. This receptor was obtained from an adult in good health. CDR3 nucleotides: TGCGCCAGCAGCCCCCGTGGGGGGCTAAGGACTGAAGCTTTCTTT. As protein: CASSPRGGLRTEAFF.